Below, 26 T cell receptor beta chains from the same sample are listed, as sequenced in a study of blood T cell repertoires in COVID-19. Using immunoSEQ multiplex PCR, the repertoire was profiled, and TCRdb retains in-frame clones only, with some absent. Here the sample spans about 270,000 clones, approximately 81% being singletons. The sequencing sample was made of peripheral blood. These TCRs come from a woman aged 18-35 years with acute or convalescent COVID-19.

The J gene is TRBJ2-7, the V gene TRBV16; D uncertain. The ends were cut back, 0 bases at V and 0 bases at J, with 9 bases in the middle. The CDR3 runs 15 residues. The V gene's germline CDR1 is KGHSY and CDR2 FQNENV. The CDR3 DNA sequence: TGTGCCAGCAGCCAATCTGGGCAGACCTCCTACGAGCAGTACTTC. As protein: CASSQSGQTSYEQYF.

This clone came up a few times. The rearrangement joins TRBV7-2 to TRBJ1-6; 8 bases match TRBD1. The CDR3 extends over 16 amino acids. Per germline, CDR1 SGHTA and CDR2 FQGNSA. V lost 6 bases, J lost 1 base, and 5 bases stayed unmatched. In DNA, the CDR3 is TGTGCCAGCAGGTTGGACAGGGCGTCCTATAATTCACCCCTCCACTTT. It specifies CASRLDRASYNSPLHF.

For the CDR3, the DNA is TGTGCCAGCAGTGCCGCAGGAACCTACGAGCAGTACTTC. It specifies CASSAAGTYEQYF. J is TRBJ2-7 and V is TRBV25-1; no reliable D call. Trimming pared 4 bases from V and 2 bases from J, leaving 9 bases between. The CDR3 loop spans 13 amino acids. Germline V gene sequence: CDR1 MGHDK, CDR2 SYGVNS.

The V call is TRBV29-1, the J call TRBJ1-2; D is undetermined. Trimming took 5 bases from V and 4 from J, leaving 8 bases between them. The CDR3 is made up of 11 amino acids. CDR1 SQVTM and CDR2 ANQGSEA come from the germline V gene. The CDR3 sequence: CSVQVPYGYTF. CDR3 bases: TGCAGCGTTCAGGTTCCCTATGGCTACACCTTC.

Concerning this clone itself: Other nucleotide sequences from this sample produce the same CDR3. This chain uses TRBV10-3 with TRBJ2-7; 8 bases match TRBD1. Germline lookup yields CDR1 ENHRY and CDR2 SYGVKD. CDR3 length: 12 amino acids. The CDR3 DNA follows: TGTGCTGTAGGACAGGGACGGGACGAGCAGTACTTC. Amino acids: CAVGQGRDEQYF.

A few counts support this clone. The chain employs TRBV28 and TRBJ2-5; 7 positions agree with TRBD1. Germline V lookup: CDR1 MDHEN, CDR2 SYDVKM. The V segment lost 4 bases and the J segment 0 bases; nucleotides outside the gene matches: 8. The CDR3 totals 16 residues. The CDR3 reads CASSSPGTAYQETQYF. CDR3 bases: TGTGCCAGCAGTTCCCCCGGGACAGCGTACCAAGAGACCCAGTACTTC.

CDR3 loop: CASSLDDRSFYEQYF. The CDR3 nucleotides read TGTGCCAGCAGCTTAGATGATCGGAGCTTCTACGAGCAGTACTTC. The chain has TRBV7-6 and TRBJ2-7; D is ambiguous. CDR1 and CDR2 from the germline V gene are SGHVS and FNYEAQ. V was shortened by 1 base and J by 3 bases, with 13 bases between the two germline ends. The CDR3 runs to 15 residues.

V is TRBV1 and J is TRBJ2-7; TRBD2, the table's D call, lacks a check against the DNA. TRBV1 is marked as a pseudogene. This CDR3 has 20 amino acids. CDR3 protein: CTSSQDRASGSPPVNYEQYF. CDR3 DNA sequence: TGCACCAGCAGCCAAGATAGGGCTAGCGGGAGCCCCCCAGTTAACTACGAGCAGTACTTC.

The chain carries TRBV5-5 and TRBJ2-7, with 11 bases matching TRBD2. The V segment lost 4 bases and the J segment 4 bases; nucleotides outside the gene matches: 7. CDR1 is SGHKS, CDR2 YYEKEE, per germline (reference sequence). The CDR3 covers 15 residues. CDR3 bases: TGTGCCAGCAGCGGCGGGACTAGCGGAGAATACGAGCAGTACTTC. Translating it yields CASSGGTSGEYEQYF.

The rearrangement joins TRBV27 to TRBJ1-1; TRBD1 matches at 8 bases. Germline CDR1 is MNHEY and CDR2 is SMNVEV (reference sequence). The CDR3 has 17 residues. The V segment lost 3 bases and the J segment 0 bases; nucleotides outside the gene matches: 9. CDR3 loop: CASSFIQGALVNTEAFF. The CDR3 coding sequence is TGTGCCAGCAGTTTTATCCAGGGGGCCTTGGTGAACACTGAAGCTTTCTTT.

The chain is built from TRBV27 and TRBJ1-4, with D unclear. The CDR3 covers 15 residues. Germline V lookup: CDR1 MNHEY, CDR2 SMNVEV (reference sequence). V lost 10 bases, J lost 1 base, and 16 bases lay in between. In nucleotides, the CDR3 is TGTGCCATCTCGGAGCTGACTGTAACTAATGAAAAACTGTTTTTT. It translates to CAISELTVTNEKLFF.

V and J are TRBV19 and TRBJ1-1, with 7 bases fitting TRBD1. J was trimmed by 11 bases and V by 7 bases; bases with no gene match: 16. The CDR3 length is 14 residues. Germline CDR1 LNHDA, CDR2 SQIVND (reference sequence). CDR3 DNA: TGTGCCAGTACCTATTCCCGGGACAGCGGGTACGCTTTCTTT. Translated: CASTYSRDSGYAFF.

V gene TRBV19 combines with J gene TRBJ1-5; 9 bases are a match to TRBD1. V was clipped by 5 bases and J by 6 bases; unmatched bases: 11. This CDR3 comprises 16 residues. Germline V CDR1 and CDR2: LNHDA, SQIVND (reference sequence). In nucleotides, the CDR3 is TGTGCCAGTAGTGACCGGGACAGGGAGTTTAGTCAGCCCCAGCATTTT. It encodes CASSDRDREFSQPQHF.

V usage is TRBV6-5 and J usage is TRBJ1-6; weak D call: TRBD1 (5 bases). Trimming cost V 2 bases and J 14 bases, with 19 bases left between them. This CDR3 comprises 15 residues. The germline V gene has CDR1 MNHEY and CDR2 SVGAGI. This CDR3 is CASSYDRPGFLALHF. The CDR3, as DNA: TGTGCCAGCAGTTACGACAGACCCGGATTTTTGGCCCTCCACTTT.

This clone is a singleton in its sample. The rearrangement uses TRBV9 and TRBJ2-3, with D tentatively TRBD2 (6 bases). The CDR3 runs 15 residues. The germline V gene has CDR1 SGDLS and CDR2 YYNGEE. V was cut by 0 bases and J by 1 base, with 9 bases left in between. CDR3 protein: CASSVEASGTDTQYF. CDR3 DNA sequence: TGTGCCAGCAGCGTAGAGGCTAGCGGCACAGATACGCAGTATTTT.

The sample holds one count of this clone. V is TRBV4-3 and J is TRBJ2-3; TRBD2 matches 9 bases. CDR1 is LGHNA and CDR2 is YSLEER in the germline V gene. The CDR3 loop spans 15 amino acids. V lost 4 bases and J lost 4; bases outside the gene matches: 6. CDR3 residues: CASSPSTSGPDTQYF. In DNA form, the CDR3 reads TGCGCCAGCAGCCCTTCGACTAGCGGCCCAGATACGCAGTATTTT.

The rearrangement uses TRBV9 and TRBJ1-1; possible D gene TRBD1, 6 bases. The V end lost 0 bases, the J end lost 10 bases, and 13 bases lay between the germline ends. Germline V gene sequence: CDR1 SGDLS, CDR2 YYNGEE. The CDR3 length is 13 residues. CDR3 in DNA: TGTGCCAGCAGCGTAGCTTTTCAGGGGTCAGCTTTCTTT. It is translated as CASSVAFQGSAFF.

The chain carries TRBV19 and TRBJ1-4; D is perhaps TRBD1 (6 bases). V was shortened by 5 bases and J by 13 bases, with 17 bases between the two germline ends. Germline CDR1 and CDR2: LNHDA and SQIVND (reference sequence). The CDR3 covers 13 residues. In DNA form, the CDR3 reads TGTGCCAGTAGTTCCACCGACAGGATCCGACTGTTTTTT. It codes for CASSSTDRIRLFF.

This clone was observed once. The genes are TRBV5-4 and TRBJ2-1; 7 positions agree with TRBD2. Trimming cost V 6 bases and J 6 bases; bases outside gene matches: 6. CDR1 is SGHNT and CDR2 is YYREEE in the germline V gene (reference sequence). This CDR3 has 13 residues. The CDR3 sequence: CASIGLAANEQFF. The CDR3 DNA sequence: TGTGCCAGCATCGGTCTAGCGGCCAATGAGCAGTTCTTC.

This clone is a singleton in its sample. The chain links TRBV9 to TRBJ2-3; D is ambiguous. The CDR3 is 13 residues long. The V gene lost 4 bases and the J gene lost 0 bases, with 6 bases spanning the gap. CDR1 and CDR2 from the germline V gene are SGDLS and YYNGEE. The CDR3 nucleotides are TGTGCCAGCAGCCTCGCGAGCACAGATACGCAGTATTTT. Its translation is CASSLASTDTQYF.

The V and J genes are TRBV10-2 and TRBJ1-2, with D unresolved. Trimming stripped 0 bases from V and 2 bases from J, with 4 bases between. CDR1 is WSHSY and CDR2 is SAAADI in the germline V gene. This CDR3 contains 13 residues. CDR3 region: CASSESRNYGYTF. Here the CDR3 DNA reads TGCGCCAGCAGTGAGTCCAGGAACTATGGCTACACCTTC.

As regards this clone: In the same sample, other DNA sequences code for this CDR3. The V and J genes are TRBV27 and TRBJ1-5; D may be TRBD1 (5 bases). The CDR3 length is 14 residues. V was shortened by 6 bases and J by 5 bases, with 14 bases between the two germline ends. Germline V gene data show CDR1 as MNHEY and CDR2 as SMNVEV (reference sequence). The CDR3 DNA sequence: TGTGCCAGCAGCCCTCAGGGCGCATATCAGCCCCAGCATTTT. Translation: CASSPQGAYQPQHF.

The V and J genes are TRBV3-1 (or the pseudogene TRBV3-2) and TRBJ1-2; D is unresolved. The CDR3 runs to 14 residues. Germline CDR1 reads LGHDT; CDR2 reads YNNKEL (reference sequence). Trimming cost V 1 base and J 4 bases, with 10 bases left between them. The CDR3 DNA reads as TGTGCCAGCAGCCAAGTCGGCAGAGGCTATGGCTACACCTTC. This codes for CASSQVGRGYGYTF.

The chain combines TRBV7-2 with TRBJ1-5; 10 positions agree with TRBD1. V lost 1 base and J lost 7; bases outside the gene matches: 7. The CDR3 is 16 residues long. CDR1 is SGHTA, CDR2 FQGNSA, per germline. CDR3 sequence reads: CASSLVTGGVRQPQHF. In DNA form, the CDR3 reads TGTGCCAGCAGCTTAGTGACAGGGGGCGTGCGGCAGCCCCAGCATTTT. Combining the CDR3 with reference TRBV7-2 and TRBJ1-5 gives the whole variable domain GAGVSQSPSNKVTEKGKDVELRCDPISGHTALYWYRQSLGQGLEFLIYFQGNSAPDKSGLPSDRFSAERTGGSVSTLTIQRTQQEDSAVYLCASSLVTGGVRQPQHFGDGTRLSIL.

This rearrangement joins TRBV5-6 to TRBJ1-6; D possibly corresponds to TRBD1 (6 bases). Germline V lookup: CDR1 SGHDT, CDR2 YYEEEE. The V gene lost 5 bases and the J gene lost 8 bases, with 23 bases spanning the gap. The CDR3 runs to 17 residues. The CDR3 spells CASSPTQWGLSDSPLHF. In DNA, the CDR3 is TGTGCCAGCAGTCCGACCCAATGGGGGCTATCGGATTCACCCCTCCACTTT.

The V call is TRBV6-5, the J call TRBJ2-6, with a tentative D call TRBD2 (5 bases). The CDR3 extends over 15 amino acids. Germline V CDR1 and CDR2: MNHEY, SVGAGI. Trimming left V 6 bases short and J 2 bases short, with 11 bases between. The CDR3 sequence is CASSRRTAGANVLTF. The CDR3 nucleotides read TGTGCCAGCAGCCGTCGGACTGCTGGGGCCAACGTCCTGACTTTC.